This is a list of T cell receptor beta chains from one sample in a study of EBV T-cell therapy then PD-1 blockade in nasopharyngeal carcinoma. These receptors are not linked to any known antigen. TCRdb's copy holds only in-frame clones and misses some; the assay was immunoSEQ multiplex PCR. The sample holds around 13,000 clones; around 84% are singletons and the top ten take 32%. The sample consisted of CD8+ T cells from blood, taken at roughly day 99 from a patient whose treatment included autologous EBV-specific T cells and nivolumab. Every receptor here comes from a man between 40 and 49 years old with nasopharyngeal carcinoma. Each CDR3 is given with its conserved first and last residue. A D gene is named only where the DNA matches it firmly. Clone size, where shown, is once, few, many, or a class for clones that have expanded.

NA	TRBD2	TRBV15	TRBJ2-5	TGTGCCACCAGCAGAGAAACTAGCGGGGCTGAGACCCAGTACTTC	CATSRETSGAETQYF
NA	NA	TRBV12-3/TRBV12-4	TRBJ2-1	TGTGCCAGCACTATGGGAGCATACAATGAGCAGTTCTTC	CASTMGAYNEQFF
NA	TRBD2	TRBV4-3	TRBJ2-3	TGCGCCAGCAGCCAAGATGGGGTAGCGGGGGGCCCGGGAACAGATACGCAGTATTTT	CASSQDGVAGGPGTDTQYF
NA	TRBD2	TRBV6-1	TRBJ2-7	TGTGCCAGCAGTGAAGCTAGCGGGGGGGCCTACGAGCAGTACTTC	CASSEASGGAYEQYF
NA	NA	TRBV6-2/TRBV6-3	TRBJ1-5	TGTGCCAGCACCCCCGACAGGCTGGGCCAGCCCCAGCATTTT	CASTPDRLGQPQHF
NA	NA	TRBV4-3	TRBJ1-6	TGCGCCAGCAGCCAAGATTTTCCACTCTCCAATTCACCCCTCCACTTT	CASSQDFPLSNSPLHF
NA	NA	TRBV19	TRBJ1-2	TGTGCCAGTAGGTTAGATTTGGCCTATGGCTACACCTTC	CASRLDLAYGYTF
NA	NA	TRBV9	TRBJ1-6	TGTGCCAGCAGCGTAGATGGGGCCCCAAACTATAATTCACCCCTCCACTTT	CASSVDGAPNYNSPLHF
NA	NA	TRBV12-3/TRBV12-4	TRBJ2-5	TGTGCCAGCAGTTTCCCAGCTGGGGAGACCCAGTACTTC	CASSFPAGETQYF
NA	TRBD1	TRBV6-5	TRBJ2-7	TGTGCCAGCAGTTGGGGGACAGGGGCCTACGAGCAGTACTTC	CASSWGTGAYEQYF
NA	NA	TRBV5-1	TRBJ2-1	TGCGCCAGCAGCCAAGGGGTTGGTGAGCAGTTCTTC	CASSQGVGEQFF
NA	NA	TRBV3-1/TRBV3-2	TRBJ1-3	TGTGCCAGCAGCCAAGACAGAAACACCATATATTTT	CASSQDRNTIYF
NA	TRBD1	TRBV6-2/TRBV6-3	TRBJ2-7	TGTGCCAGCAGTTACGGGGACAGCCCTTCCTACGAGCAGTACTTC	CASSYGDSPSYEQYF
NA	NA	TRBV6-4	TRBJ2-2	TGTGCCAGCAGTGACGGGGACACCGGGGAGCTGTTTTTT	CASSDGDTGELFF
NA	TRBD1	TRBV4-2	TRBJ2-7	TGTGCCAGCAGCCAAGATGTAGGAGACAGGGGGTACGAGCAGTACTTC	CASSQDVGDRGYEQYF
NA	NA	TRBV9	TRBJ1-1	TGTGCCAGCAGCCCGGGCGCTGGGACTGAAGCTTTCTTT	CASSPGAGTEAFF
NA	TRBD2	TRBV3-1/TRBV3-2	TRBJ2-6	TGTGCCAGCAGCACCCGGCGTAGGACTAGCGACTCTGGGGCCAACGTCCTGACTTTC	CASSTRRRTSDSGANVLTF
NA	NA	TRBV6-5	TRBJ2-7	TGTGCCAGCAGTTACGTTTTTAGTAGCTCCTACGAGCAGTACTTC	CASSYVFSSSYEQYF
NA	NA	TRBV7-9	TRBJ1-2	TGTGCCAGCAGCTTAGCGTATAGGGACCGGGACTATGGCTACACCTTC	CASSLAYRDRDYGYTF
NA	TRBD2	TRBV4-3	TRBJ2-1	TGCGCCAGCAGCCAAGGACTAGCGTCCCGAAATGAGCAGTTCTTC	CASSQGLASRNEQFF
few	NA	TRBV19	TRBJ2-1	TGTGCCAGTAGTATCTTTCTCCGCTACAATGAGCAGTTCTTC	CASSIFLRYNEQFF
few	TRBD1	TRBV19	TRBJ1-2	TGTGCCAGTAGTCGGACAGGGCTTTATGGCTACACCTTC	CASSRTGLYGYTF
NA	TRBD1	TRBV13	TRBJ2-7	TGTGCCAGCAGCCCAGGACAGGGGGCCCCATACGAGCAGTACTTC	CASSPGQGAPYEQYF
NA	NA	TRBV6-1	TRBJ2-6	TGTGCCAGCAGTACCGAGGCTGGGGCCAACGTCCTGACTTTC	CASSTEAGANVLTF
NA	NA	TRBV4-1	TRBJ1-6	TGCGCCAGCAGCCAAGCGTCGGAAAAGCCTTCACCCCTCCACTTT	CASSQASEKPSPLHF
NA	TRBD2	TRBV3-1/TRBV3-2	TRBJ2-1	TGTGCCAGCAGCCAAGACCTAGCGGGGGGCATATACAATGAGCAGTTCTTC	CASSQDLAGGIYNEQFF
NA	NA	TRBV4-3	TRBJ2-5	TGCGCCAGCAGCCAAGATGGAACGCAAAGGGAGACCCAGTACTTC	CASSQDGTQRETQYF
medium-sized	NA	TRBV4-3	TRBJ1-2	TGCGCCAGCAGCCTCGTACAGGGCTCGAGCGGCTACACCTTC	CASSLVQGSSGYTF
NA	NA	TRBV27	TRBJ2-7	TGTGCCAGCAGTGGTGCAGGGGCCCTCTACGAGCAGTACTTC	CASSGAGALYEQYF
NA	NA	TRBV24-1	TRBJ1-2	TGTGCCACCAAACAGGGCTATGGCTACACCTTC	CATKQGYGYTF
NA	TRBD1	TRBV29-1	TRBJ2-7	TGCAGCGTGGGCGACAGGGGTGGGCCCTACGAGCAGTACTTC	CSVGDRGGPYEQYF
NA	NA	TRBV7-8	TRBJ2-3	TGTGCCAGCACCCCGCTCACCAGTAGCACAGATACGCAGTATTTT	CASTPLTSSTDTQYF
NA	NA	TRBV9	TRBJ1-5	TGTGCCAGCAGCGTAGACGAGACGGACCGACCTGATCAGCCCCAGCATTTT	CASSVDETDRPDQPQHF
NA	NA	TRBV6-5	TRBJ1-4	TGTGCCAGCAGTTACTCGAGGCGGGACTATAATGAAAAACTGTTTTTT	CASSYSRRDYNEKLFF
NA	TRBD1	TRBV3-1/TRBV3-2	TRBJ1-2	TGTGCCAGCAGCCCCCGAGGGGACAGGGAGGCTGTCTATGGCTACACCTTC	CASSPRGDREAVYGYTF
NA	NA	TRBV6-4	TRBJ2-5	TGTGCCAGCAGTGACAGGGGAGAGACCCAGTACTTC	CASSDRGETQYF